This record concerns one TCR beta chain sequence. What it recognizes is unknown. This entry is derived from a study of cytomegalovirus exposure and HLA in healthy donors. Notes on the study in general: The authors confirmed in vitro that a few CMV-associated chains were specific for CMV antigens.

Trimming shortened V by 4 bases and J by 12 bases, and 13 bases separated the two germline ends. The CDR3 spans 12 residues. Germline CDR1 reads SNHLY; CDR2 reads FYNNEI. Assay: immunoSEQ multiplex PCR; the TCRdb copy retains only in-frame clones and omits some. The sample records hundreds of thousands of clones, approximately 87% being singletons. The receptor's source is a man younger than 35 in good health and CMV-seronegative. The chain is built from TRBV2 and TRBJ2-1, with D maybe TRBD2 (5 bases). Specimen: PBMCs. The CDR3: CASSVWETRQFF. In DNA, the CDR3 is TGTGCCAGCAGTGTGTGGGAGACCCGGCAGTTCTTC.